A single sample is the source of the 16 T cell receptor beta chains below, sequenced in a study of shared clonotypes between healthy human individuals. The naive CD8 fraction comprised CD45RO-negative cells positively selected for CCR7 and excluded terminally differentiated effector memory CD45RA+ cells. TCRdb keeps only in-frame clones here, not all; method: immunoSEQ multiplex PCR. Among around 2.1 million clones, under 95% were seen once, and the ten largest hold roughly 1.8%. Sequenced sample: naive CD8+ T cells from PBMCs. The receptors were sampled from a young man in good health. Some clones in this sample may be carry-over from other donors' samples.

This rearrangement joins TRBV28 to TRBJ1-1; no clear D gene. The CDR3 has 19 amino acids. V lost 3 bases to trimming and J lost 0 bases, with 23 bases between them. The V gene's germline CDR1 is MDHEN and CDR2 SYDVKM. CDR3 protein: CASSFLFTRTQALNTEAFF. DNA for the CDR3: TGTGCCAGCAGTTTCCTTTTTACTCGGACGCAGGCCCTGAACACTGAAGCTTTCTTT.

As for this clone: Different DNA sequences within this sample yield the same CDR3. The chain links TRBV27 to TRBJ1-5; D is possibly TRBD1 (6 bases). Germline V gene lookup returns CDR1 MNHEY and CDR2 SMNVEV (reference sequence). The CDR3 consists of 14 residues. Trimming shortened V by 1 base and J by 4 bases, and 8 bases separated the two germline ends. CDR3 sequence reads: CASSLLGGNQPQHF. The CDR3 nucleotides read TGTGCCAGCAGTTTATTAGGGGGTAATCAGCCCCAGCATTTT.

CDR3 nucleotides: TGCGCCAGCAGCTTGGATCTGAACAGGGGTTACATGAACACTGAAGCTTTCTTT. Its translation is CASSLDLNRGYMNTEAFF. V gene TRBV5-1 combines with J gene TRBJ1-1; 7 nucleotides line up with TRBD1. Trimming removed 0 bases from V and 0 bases from J; junction bases left unmatched: 11. CDR1 SGHRS and CDR2 YFSETQ come from the germline V gene. The CDR3 covers 18 residues.

The rearrangement links TRBV28 to TRBJ2-3; TRBD2 is a possible D gene (5 bases). Germline-derived CDR1 and CDR2 are MDHEN and SYDVKM. Trimming cost V 2 bases and J 0 bases, with 15 bases left between them. The CDR3 consists of 17 residues. CDR3 nucleotides: TGTGCCAGCAGTTTAGGGTTGGGCGGGTACAGCACAGATACGCAGTATTTT. It specifies CASSLGLGGYSTDTQYF.

This clone was seen a handful of times. The V and J genes are TRBV9 and TRBJ1-1; no definite D call. V lost 6 bases and J 0 bases, leaving 6 bases between the germline ends. This CDR3 has 12 residues. In germline, CDR1 is SGDLS, CDR2 YYNGEE. The CDR3 coding sequence is TGTGCCAGCATCAGGTTGAACACTGAAGCTTTCTTT. Its protein is CASIRLNTEAFF.

This clone was picked up one time. The J gene is TRBJ2-5, the V gene TRBV7-8; D remains unclear. The CDR3 sequence is 13 residues long. CDR1 and CDR2 from the germline V gene are SGHVS and FQNEAQ. With 1 base removed from V and 8 bases from J, the gap between germline ends came to 11 bases. The CDR3 loop reads CASSLDESGTQYF. The CDR3 DNA follows: TGTGCCAGCAGCTTAGATGAATCTGGAACCCAGTACTTC.

The chain has TRBV30 and TRBJ2-7, with TRBD1 as a possible D gene (7 bases). The CDR3 sequence is 13 residues long. Per the germline V gene, CDR1 is GTSNPN and CDR2 is SVGIG (reference sequence). With 3 bases removed from V and 0 bases from J, the gap between germline ends came to 9 bases. The CDR3 DNA follows: TGTGCCTGGAGCCAGGGGGGCTCCTACGAGCAGTACTTC. The encoded protein is CAWSQGGSYEQYF.

This clone was seen only once. V gene TRBV27 combines with J gene TRBJ1-1; weak D call: TRBD1 (6 bases). This CDR3 contains 14 residues. Germline V gene data show CDR1 as MNHEY and CDR2 as SMNVEV (reference sequence). The V and J ends lost 5 bases and 5 bases respectively, with 15 bases between them. The CDR3 loop reads CASSVRGATTEAFF. In DNA, the CDR3 is TGTGCCAGCAGTGTAAGGGGGGCAACGACTGAAGCTTTCTTT.

The chain combines TRBV2 with TRBJ2-7, with 9 bases aligning to TRBD1. The V and J ends lost 6 bases and 7 bases, in that order; junction bases with no gene match: 4. In germline, CDR1 is SNHLY, CDR2 FYNNEI. The CDR3 length is 12 residues. CDR3 coding DNA: TGTGCCAGCAGGGACAGGGGTCGTGAGCAGTACTTC. It encodes CASRDRGREQYF.

The chain links TRBV28 to TRBJ2-7; possibly TRBD1 or TRBD2 for D (5 bases each). V dropped 3 bases and J dropped 3 bases, with 9 bases sitting between them. The germline CDR1 and CDR2 sequences are MDHEN and SYDVKM. The CDR3 is 13 residues long. CDR3: CASSFTGGYEQYF. CDR3 sequence (DNA): TGTGCCAGCAGTTTTACTGGGGGCTACGAGCAGTACTTC.

The chain employs TRBV27 and TRBJ2-1; D not certain. CDR1 MNHEY and CDR2 SMNVEV come from the germline V gene (reference sequence). V was shortened by 5 bases and J by 8 bases, with 19 bases between the two germline ends. The CDR3 runs to 15 residues. The CDR3 region is CASSLLNRVGYEQFF. Here the CDR3 DNA reads TGTGCCAGCAGTCTGTTGAACCGAGTGGGCTATGAGCAGTTCTTC.

Turning to this clone: This same CDR3 is encoded by further DNA sequences in the sample. The genes are TRBV27 and TRBJ2-7; TRBD2 might be the D (5 bases). Germline V gene data show CDR1 as MNHEY and CDR2 as SMNVEV (reference sequence). With 6 bases removed from V and 0 bases from J, the gap between germline ends came to 9 bases. The CDR3 is 13 amino acids. The CDR3 reads CASRSGYSYEQYF. The CDR3 DNA follows: TGTGCCAGCAGGAGCGGATACTCCTACGAGCAGTACTTC.

The rearrangement joins TRBV19 to TRBJ1-2, with 8 bases aligning to TRBD1. This CDR3 spans 14 amino acids. The junction had 8 bases not matched to a gene; V was cut back by 5 bases and J by 6 bases. CDR1 and CDR2 (germline): LNHDA, SQIVND (reference sequence). CDR3: CASSAAGGWDGYTF. Here the CDR3 DNA reads TGTGCCAGTAGTGCCGCAGGGGGCTGGGATGGCTACACCTTC.

The rearrangement joins TRBV6-5 to TRBJ1-1; D gene ambiguous. This CDR3 contains 16 residues. V was cut by 0 bases and J by 1 base, with 12 bases left in between. Germline V gene sequence: CDR1 MNHEY, CDR2 SVGAGI. This CDR3 reads CASSYSFTETNTEAFF. The DNA for the CDR3 is TGTGCCAGCAGTTACTCGTTCACTGAAACGAACACTGAAGCTTTCTTT.

Note on this clone: This sample includes further DNA sequences coding for the same CDR3. This chain uses TRBV6-5 with TRBJ2-7; D uncertain. Germline-derived CDR1 and CDR2 are MNHEY and SVGAGI. The CDR3 has 13 residues. V lost 0 bases, J lost 2 bases, and 5 bases lay in between. CDR3 DNA sequence: TGTGCCAGCAGTTACTCTCTGGCCTACGAGCAGTACTTC. It translates to CASSYSLAYEQYF.

J is TRBJ2-7 and V is TRBV5-4; D remains ambiguous. Germline V gives CDR1 SGHNT, CDR2 YYREEE (reference sequence). Trimming left V 4 bases short and J 2 bases short, with 13 bases between. This CDR3 contains 14 residues. The CDR3 region has the DNA TGTGCCAGCAGCCTCCAGAGCGAGGCCTACGAGCAGTACTTC. Its translation: CASSLQSEAYEQYF.